This TCR beta chain was captured in a study of read filtering for tumor transcriptome and immune sequencing. The library was built from about 0.4 ug RNA with molecular barcoded adaptors for alpha/delta and beta/gamma chains. TCRdb analysed the reads with MiXCR anew, one entry per CDR3 protein. This table has over 45,000 distinct CDR3 sequences, approximately 12% appearing once. The study, taken as a whole, reports: Dropping single-read clonotypes raised IR-seq and RNA-seq shared-clonotype correlation.

This clonotype was observed many times. The target antigen is unknown. V was clipped by 0 bases and J by 1 base; unmatched bases: 3. This CDR3 has 15 residues. The germline gives CDR1 DFQATT, CDR2 SNEGSKA (reference sequence). The sequencing input was a population of CD138-negative cells sorted from bone marrow. The chain combines TRBV20-1 with TRBJ2-3, with 8 bases lining up with TRBD2. This TCR was recovered from a donor at least 40 years old with multiple myeloma. CDR3 amino acids: CSARDPGGGTDTQYF. CDR3 in DNA: TGCAGTGCTAGAGATCCGGGGGGGGGCACAGATACGCAGTATTTT.